Below, one TCR beta chain is given with its context. The germline V gene encodes CDR1 SGHTA and CDR2 FQGNSA. Trimming removed 5 bases from V and 2 bases from J, with 0 bases in between. This CDR3 region has 11 residues. These data are taken from a study of T cells in Graves' hyperthyroidism and ophthalmopathy. The CDR3 regions of TCR beta were amplified from RNA transcripts. With the HTBI primer set, the TCR CDR3 went through a first round of RT-PCR. Using its own MiXCR run on the multiplex PCR reads, TCRdb lists one record per CDR3 protein. In the table there are about 840,000 distinct CDR3 sequences, 38% of which are singletons.

This chain links TRBV7-2 with TRBJ1-4, with unresolved D. Input material: blood. This sequence was found in a man aged 18 to 30 with Graves' hyperthyroidism. The CDR3 DNA sequence: TGTGCCAGCAGCACTAATGAAAAACTGTTTTTT. It yields the protein CASSTNEKLFF.